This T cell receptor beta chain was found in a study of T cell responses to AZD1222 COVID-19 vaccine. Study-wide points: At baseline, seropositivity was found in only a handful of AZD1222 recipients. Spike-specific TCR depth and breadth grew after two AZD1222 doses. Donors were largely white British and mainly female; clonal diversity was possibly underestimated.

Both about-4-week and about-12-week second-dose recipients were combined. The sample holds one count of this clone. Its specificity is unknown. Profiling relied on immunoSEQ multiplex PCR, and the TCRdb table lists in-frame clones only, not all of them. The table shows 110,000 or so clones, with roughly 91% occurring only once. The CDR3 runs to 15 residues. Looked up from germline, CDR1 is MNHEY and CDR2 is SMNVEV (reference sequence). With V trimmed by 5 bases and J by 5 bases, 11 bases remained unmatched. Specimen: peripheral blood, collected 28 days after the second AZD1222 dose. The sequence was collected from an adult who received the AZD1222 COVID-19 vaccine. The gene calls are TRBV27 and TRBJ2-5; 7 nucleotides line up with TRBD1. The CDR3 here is CASSPSGQARETQYF. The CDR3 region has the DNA TGTGCCAGCAGTCCCTCCGGACAGGCGAGGGAGACCCAGTACTTC.